The present TCR beta chain was sequenced within a study of blood T cell repertoires in COVID-19. Background on the study: The samples span acute and convalescent COVID-19 from the United States, Italy and Spain.

The germline V and J ends were trimmed by 1 base and 5 bases, with 9 bases remaining between them. Germline V lookup: CDR1 LGHNA, CDR2 YNFKEQ. The CDR3 is made up of 14 amino acids. As processed by the authors: From reference gene primer amplification, estimates of nucleated cell counts were derived. Sequencing was performed with immunoSEQ multiplex PCR; in TCRdb, only in-frame clones are kept and a portion is missing. The V and J calls and clone size were taken over from that table, and D and trimming were inferred from the DNA. The sample has about 280,000 clones; 85% are singletons. Participants came from roughly 25 US areas, aged about 18 to 90 years. Categorization into cohorts depended on clinical history that participants reported.

V is TRBV4-2 and J is TRBJ1-5, with D perhaps TRBD1 (5 bases). The clonotype was recovered from a woman aged 45-65 years who had recovered from COVID-19. Source material: PBMCs or T cells enriched from blood (not recorded which). In nucleotides, the CDR3 is TGTGCCAGCAGCCAAGTGGGGCCGGATCAGCCCCAGCATTTT. Amino acids: CASSQVGPDQPQHF.